The rows below give T cell receptor beta chains drawn from one sample of a study of cytomegalovirus exposure and HLA in healthy donors. Clones were read by immunoSEQ multiplex PCR, and TCRdb kept only the in-frame ones, dropping some. The profile shows some 150,000 clones, around four fifths of them singletons. Specimen: PBMCs. The receptor set was obtained from a woman between 40 and 50 years old in good health and CMV-seronegative. Both conserved end residues are part of each CDR3. A D gene is named only where the DNA matches it firmly. A row's size may be missing; if present it is once, few, many or a size class.

clone_size: NA
cdr3_length: 15
d_call: NA
j_call: TRBJ1-2
v_call: TRBV6-5
cdr3_aa: CASSSGGRKNYGYTF
cdr3_nt: TGTGCCAGCAGTTCTGGTGGCAGAAAGAACTATGGCTACACCTTC

clone_size: NA
cdr3_length: 15
d_call: NA
j_call: TRBJ2-5
v_call: TRBV7-3
cdr3_aa: CASSVGFAGQETQYF
cdr3_nt: TGTGCCAGCAGCGTAGGGTTCGCGGGACAAGAGACCCAGTACTTC

clone_size: NA
cdr3_length: 16
d_call: TRBD1
j_call: TRBJ1-1
v_call: TRBV6-5
cdr3_aa: CASSYSGAGGLTEAFF
cdr3_nt: TGTGCCAGCAGTTACTCCGGGGCAGGGGGGTTGACTGAAGCTTTCTTT

clone_size: NA
cdr3_length: 16
d_call: TRBD1
j_call: TRBJ2-5
v_call: TRBV18
cdr3_aa: CASSPQWDRIGETQYF
cdr3_nt: TGTGCCAGCTCACCTCAATGGGACAGGATCGGGGAGACCCAGTACTTC

clone_size: few
cdr3_length: 11
d_call: TRBD2
j_call: TRBJ2-7
v_call: TRBV7-9
cdr3_aa: CASIGGYEQYF
cdr3_nt: TGTGCCAGCATCGGGGGGTACGAGCAGTACTTC

clone_size: NA
cdr3_length: 14
d_call: NA
j_call: TRBJ1-6
v_call: TRBV7-9
cdr3_aa: CASSVGGPNSPLHF
cdr3_nt: TGTGCCAGCAGCGTGGGGGGACCAAATTCACCCCTCCACTTT

clone_size: NA
cdr3_length: 12
d_call: NA
j_call: TRBJ2-7
v_call: TRBV28
cdr3_aa: CASTKTRGEQYF
cdr3_nt: TGTGCCAGCACCAAAACGCGGGGCGAGCAGTACTTC

clone_size: few
cdr3_length: 14
d_call: NA
j_call: TRBJ1-1
v_call: TRBV5-1
cdr3_aa: CASSLDYRNTEAFF
cdr3_nt: TGCGCCAGCAGCCTGGACTATAGGAACACTGAAGCTTTCTTT

clone_size: NA
cdr3_length: 15
d_call: TRBD1
j_call: TRBJ2-7
v_call: TRBV7-6
cdr3_aa: CASSPQGDSSYEQYF
cdr3_nt: TGTGCCAGCAGCCCCCAAGGGGACAGCTCCTACGAGCAGTACTTC

clone_size: NA
cdr3_length: 16
d_call: TRBD2
j_call: TRBJ2-2
v_call: TRBV13
cdr3_aa: CASSLGLAGSTGELFF
cdr3_nt: TGTGCCAGCAGCTTAGGACTAGCGGGGTCCACCGGGGAGCTGTTTTTT

clone_size: NA
cdr3_length: 12
d_call: NA
j_call: TRBJ2-7
v_call: TRBV15
cdr3_aa: CATSLNSYEQYF
cdr3_nt: TGTGCCACCAGCCTAAACAGCTACGAGCAGTACTTC

clone_size: NA
cdr3_length: 19
d_call: TRBD2
j_call: TRBJ2-6
v_call: TRBV10-3
cdr3_aa: CAISESLAGGSSGANVLTF
cdr3_nt: TGTGCCATCAGTGAGTCGTTAGCGGGGGGGAGCTCTGGGGCCAACGTCCTGACTTTC

clone_size: NA
cdr3_length: 11
d_call: NA
j_call: TRBJ2-3
v_call: TRBV5-1
cdr3_aa: CASTSADTQYF
cdr3_nt: TGCGCCAGCACGTCGGCAGATACGCAGTATTTT

clone_size: NA
cdr3_length: 12
d_call: NA
j_call: TRBJ1-1
v_call: TRBV4-2
cdr3_aa: CASSPGTPEAFF
cdr3_nt: TGTGCCAGCAGCCCAGGGACTCCTGAAGCTTTCTTT

clone_size: NA
cdr3_length: 12
d_call: NA
j_call: TRBJ2-5
v_call: TRBV2
cdr3_aa: CASSQGLETQYF
cdr3_nt: TGTGCCAGCAGCCAGGGATTGGAGACCCAGTACTTC

clone_size: NA
cdr3_length: 15
d_call: TRBD1
j_call: TRBJ1-2
v_call: TRBV5-1
cdr3_aa: CASSSKVTGVDGYTF
cdr3_nt: TGCGCCAGCAGTTCCAAGGTAACAGGGGTAGATGGCTACACCTTC

clone_size: NA
cdr3_length: 15
d_call: NA
j_call: TRBJ1-1
v_call: TRBV19
cdr3_aa: CASSITGYYNTEAFF
cdr3_nt: TGTGCCAGTAGTATTACAGGGTATTATAACACTGAAGCTTTCTTT

clone_size: once
cdr3_length: 15
d_call: NA
j_call: TRBJ2-1
v_call: TRBV4-1
cdr3_aa: CASSPREVSYNEQFF
cdr3_nt: TGCGCCAGCAGCCCCCGGGAAGTATCCTACAATGAGCAGTTCTTC

clone_size: NA
cdr3_length: 14
d_call: NA
j_call: TRBJ1-1
v_call: TRBV2
cdr3_aa: CASTEGGVGTEAFF
cdr3_nt: TGTGCCAGCACCGAAGGCGGGGTGGGCACTGAAGCTTTCTTT

clone_size: NA
cdr3_length: 15
d_call: NA
j_call: TRBJ1-1
v_call: TRBV4-3
cdr3_aa: CASSPLNLEGTEAFF
cdr3_nt: TGCGCCAGCAGCCCTCTGAACCTGGAGGGCACTGAAGCTTTCTTT

clone_size: NA
cdr3_length: 16
d_call: NA
j_call: TRBJ1-1
v_call: TRBV4-3
cdr3_aa: CASSQVPEGGHTEAFF
cdr3_nt: TGCGCCAGCAGCCAAGTCCCCGAAGGGGGACACACTGAAGCTTTCTTT

clone_size: NA
cdr3_length: 16
d_call: TRBD2
j_call: TRBJ2-5
v_call: TRBV5-4
cdr3_aa: CASSLPPGGGEETQYF
cdr3_nt: TGTGCCAGCAGCTTGCCCCCGGGCGGGGGGGAAGAGACCCAGTACTTC

clone_size: NA
cdr3_length: 14
d_call: TRBD1
j_call: TRBJ1-2
v_call: TRBV2
cdr3_aa: CARVSRDRSYGYTF
cdr3_nt: TGTGCCAGAGTTTCCCGGGACAGGAGCTATGGCTACACCTTC

clone_size: once
cdr3_length: 16
d_call: TRBD1
j_call: TRBJ2-7
v_call: TRBV10-3
cdr3_aa: CAISERTGPSSYEQYF
cdr3_nt: TGTGCCATCAGTGAAAGGACAGGACCGAGCTCCTACGAGCAGTACTTC

clone_size: NA
cdr3_length: 16
d_call: NA
j_call: TRBJ2-1
v_call: TRBV5-1
cdr3_aa: CASSLGDMLGANEQFF
cdr3_nt: TGCGCCAGCAGCTTGGGTGACATGTTAGGTGCCAATGAGCAGTTCTTC

clone_size: NA
cdr3_length: 15
d_call: NA
j_call: TRBJ2-1
v_call: TRBV7-3
cdr3_aa: CASSPTDSYYNEQFF
cdr3_nt: TGTGCCAGCAGCCCTACTGACTCCTACTACAATGAGCAGTTCTTC

clone_size: NA
cdr3_length: 13
d_call: TRBD1
j_call: TRBJ1-2
v_call: TRBV2
cdr3_aa: CASSEQGAYGYTF
cdr3_nt: TGTGCCAGCAGCGAACAGGGGGCCTATGGCTACACCTTC

clone_size: few
cdr3_length: 12
d_call: NA
j_call: TRBJ1-2
v_call: TRBV29-1
cdr3_aa: CSVQTINYGYTF
cdr3_nt: TGCAGCGTGCAAACTATAAACTATGGCTACACCTTC

clone_size: once
cdr3_length: 17
d_call: NA
j_call: TRBJ2-3
v_call: TRBV7-3
cdr3_aa: CASSLRLASTSTDTQYF
cdr3_nt: TGTGCCAGCAGCTTACGGCTAGCATCAACTAGCACAGATACGCAGTATTTT

clone_size: NA
cdr3_length: 14
d_call: NA
j_call: TRBJ1-1
v_call: TRBV4-3
cdr3_aa: CASSQDNGIAEAFF
cdr3_nt: TGCGCCAGCAGCCAAGATAACGGGATCGCTGAAGCTTTCTTT

clone_size: NA
cdr3_length: 16
d_call: NA
j_call: TRBJ1-5
v_call: TRBV7-2
cdr3_aa: CASSSPRGALVGPQHF
cdr3_nt: TGTGCCAGCAGCTCCCCTCGGGGGGCCCTCGTCGGGCCCCAGCATTTT

clone_size: NA
cdr3_length: 16
d_call: TRBD1
j_call: TRBJ2-3
v_call: TRBV6-5
cdr3_aa: CASSFGTGGWSDTQYF
cdr3_nt: TGTGCCAGCAGTTTTGGTACAGGGGGCTGGTCAGATACGCAGTATTTT

clone_size: NA
cdr3_length: 18
d_call: TRBD2
j_call: TRBJ2-5
v_call: TRBV7-9
cdr3_aa: CASSQSWVAGGPSKTQYF
cdr3_nt: TGTGCCAGCAGCCAAAGCTGGGTTGCGGGGGGGCCGTCTAAGACCCAGTACTTC

clone_size: NA
cdr3_length: 14
d_call: TRBD1
j_call: TRBJ1-2
v_call: TRBV5-1
cdr3_aa: CASSPRTGPPGYTF
cdr3_nt: TGCGCCAGCAGCCCTCGGACAGGACCTCCTGGCTACACCTTC

clone_size: few
cdr3_length: 14
d_call: TRBD1
j_call: TRBJ1-1
v_call: TRBV14
cdr3_aa: CASSQDWTGLGAFF
cdr3_nt: TGTGCCAGCAGCCAAGATTGGACAGGGCTTGGAGCTTTCTTT

clone_size: NA
cdr3_length: 14
d_call: TRBD2
j_call: TRBJ2-1
v_call: TRBV5-1
cdr3_aa: CASRELAGEDEQFF
cdr3_nt: TGCGCCAGCAGAGAACTAGCGGGGGAGGATGAGCAGTTCTTC

clone_size: NA
cdr3_length: 14
d_call: NA
j_call: TRBJ1-5
v_call: TRBV5-5
cdr3_aa: CASSLEGGNQPQHF
cdr3_nt: TGTGCCAGCAGCTTGGAGGGGGGGAATCAGCCCCAGCATTTT

clone_size: NA
cdr3_length: 14
d_call: NA
j_call: TRBJ1-2
v_call: TRBV13
cdr3_aa: CASSHRDFNYGYTF
cdr3_nt: TGTGCCAGCAGCCATAGGGACTTCAACTATGGCTACACCTTC

clone_size: NA
cdr3_length: 14
d_call: NA
j_call: TRBJ2-7
v_call: TRBV2
cdr3_aa: CASSGYRDPYEQYF
cdr3_nt: TGTGCCAGCAGTGGTTACAGGGACCCCTACGAGCAGTACTTC

clone_size: NA
cdr3_length: 14
d_call: NA
j_call: TRBJ2-7
v_call: TRBV5-6
cdr3_aa: CASSLRWSSYEQYF
cdr3_nt: TGTGCCAGCAGCTTGCGATGGAGCTCCTACGAGCAGTACTTC

clone_size: NA
cdr3_length: 16
d_call: NA
j_call: TRBJ2-7
v_call: TRBV2
cdr3_aa: CASSEDGGWPTYEQYF
cdr3_nt: TGTGCCAGCAGTGAAGACGGCGGGTGGCCTACCTACGAGCAGTACTTC

clone_size: NA
cdr3_length: 13
d_call: NA
j_call: TRBJ2-5
v_call: TRBV19
cdr3_aa: CASSRGPQETQYF
cdr3_nt: TGTGCCAGTAGTAGGGGGCCCCAAGAGACCCAGTACTTC

clone_size: few
cdr3_length: 15
d_call: NA
j_call: TRBJ1-2
v_call: TRBV19
cdr3_aa: CASSIGPLPASGYTF
cdr3_nt: TGTGCCAGTAGTATTGGGCCATTGCCGGCGTCGGGCTACACCTTC

clone_size: few
cdr3_length: 15
d_call: NA
j_call: TRBJ1-1
v_call: TRBV4-3
cdr3_aa: CASSPLAGRNTEAFF
cdr3_nt: TGCGCCAGCAGCCCTTTGGCTGGCAGGAACACTGAAGCTTTCTTT

clone_size: NA
cdr3_length: 16
d_call: NA
j_call: TRBJ2-6
v_call: TRBV5-1
cdr3_aa: CASSLGRSSGANVLTF
cdr3_nt: TGCGCCAGCAGCTTGGGAAGGAGCTCTGGGGCCAACGTCCTGACTTTC

clone_size: once
cdr3_length: 14
d_call: TRBD2
j_call: TRBJ2-7
v_call: TRBV6-5
cdr3_aa: CASSYSGGRGEQYF
cdr3_nt: TGTGCCAGCAGTTACTCGGGAGGGCGGGGCGAGCAGTACTTC

clone_size: NA
cdr3_length: 14
d_call: TRBD1
j_call: TRBJ2-7
v_call: TRBV15
cdr3_aa: CATRPTGETYEQYF
cdr3_nt: TGTGCCACCAGACCGACAGGGGAGACCTACGAGCAGTACTTC

clone_size: NA
cdr3_length: 14
d_call: NA
j_call: TRBJ2-5
v_call: TRBV5-6
cdr3_aa: CASSPNQYQETQYF
cdr3_nt: TGTGCCAGCAGCCCAAACCAGTACCAAGAGACCCAGTACTTC

clone_size: NA
cdr3_length: 12
d_call: TRBD1
j_call: TRBJ2-2
v_call: TRBV28
cdr3_aa: CASRTGPGELFF
cdr3_nt: TGTGCCAGTAGGACAGGGCCCGGGGAGCTGTTTTTT

clone_size: NA
cdr3_length: 16
d_call: TRBD1
j_call: TRBJ1-3
v_call: TRBV15
cdr3_aa: CATSSGDRGSGNTIYF
cdr3_nt: TGTGCCACCAGCTCTGGGGACAGGGGATCTGGAAACACCATATATTTT

clone_size: NA
cdr3_length: 18
d_call: TRBD1
j_call: TRBJ2-3
v_call: TRBV4-3
cdr3_aa: CASSQDLPRTGFTDTQYF
cdr3_nt: TGCGCCAGCAGCCAAGATCTCCCCCGGACAGGGTTCACAGATACGCAGTATTTT

clone_size: NA
cdr3_length: 15
d_call: TRBD1
j_call: TRBJ1-2
v_call: TRBV27
cdr3_aa: CASSLGQGIFYGYTF
cdr3_nt: TGTGCCAGCAGTTTGGGACAGGGAATCTTCTATGGCTACACCTTC

clone_size: NA
cdr3_length: 15
d_call: TRBD1
j_call: TRBJ2-5
v_call: TRBV30
cdr3_aa: CAWSGGQGAQETQYF
cdr3_nt: TGTGCCTGGAGTGGGGGGCAGGGGGCGCAAGAGACCCAGTACTTC

clone_size: NA
cdr3_length: 16
d_call: NA
j_call: TRBJ1-3
v_call: TRBV19
cdr3_aa: CASSTLQGPSGNTIYF
cdr3_nt: TGTGCCAGTAGCACATTACAGGGCCCCTCTGGAAACACCATATATTTT

clone_size: NA
cdr3_length: 15
d_call: TRBD1
j_call: TRBJ1-2
v_call: TRBV7-9
cdr3_aa: CASSLTGTGAYGYTF
cdr3_nt: TGTGCCAGCAGCCTTACCGGGACAGGGGCCTATGGCTACACCTTC